This section outlines one T cell receptor (beta chain) sequence together with its context. As handled by the study authors: Amplification from reference gene primers served as the basis for estimated nucleated cell counts. TCRdb's table, derived via immunoSEQ multiplex PCR, lists solely in-frame clones and lacks some. The D gene and trimming were derived from the DNA, and the V and J assignments and clone size from that table. Of under 250,000 clones listed, roughly 85% are singletons. This specimen belongs to a study of blood T cell repertoires in COVID-19. Study as a whole: The samples span acute and convalescent COVID-19 from the United States, Italy and Spain.

The CDR3 has 13 amino acids. V was clipped by 7 bases and J by 3 bases; unmatched bases: 3. Residents of 24 US areas, aged about 18 to 89 years, made up the participants. Assignment of participants to cohorts was predicated upon participant-reported clinical history. The chain links TRBV12-3 or TRBV12-4 to TRBJ2-1; 7 positions agree with TRBD1. The sequencing sample was made of PBMCs or T cells enriched from blood (not recorded which). This TCR came from a woman aged 45-60 years with acute COVID-19. The CDR3 DNA follows: TGTGCCAGCACGAGGACAGGCTACAATGAGCAGTTCTTC. It is translated as CASTRTGYNEQFF.